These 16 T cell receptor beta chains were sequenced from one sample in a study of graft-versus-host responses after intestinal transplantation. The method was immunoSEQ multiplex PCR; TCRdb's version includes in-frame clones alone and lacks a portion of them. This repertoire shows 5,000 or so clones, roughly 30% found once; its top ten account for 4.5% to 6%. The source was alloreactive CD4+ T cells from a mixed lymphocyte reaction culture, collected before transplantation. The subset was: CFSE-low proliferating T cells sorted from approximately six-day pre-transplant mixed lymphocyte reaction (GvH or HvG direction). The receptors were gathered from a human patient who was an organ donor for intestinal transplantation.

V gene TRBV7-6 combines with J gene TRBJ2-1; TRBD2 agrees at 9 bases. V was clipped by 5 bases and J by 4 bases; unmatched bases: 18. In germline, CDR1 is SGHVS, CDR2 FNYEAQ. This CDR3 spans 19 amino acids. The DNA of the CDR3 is TGTGCCAGCAGCCACTCCGCTCTGACTAGCGGTGAGTTATACAATGAGCAGTTCTTC. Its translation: CASSHSALTSGELYNEQFF.

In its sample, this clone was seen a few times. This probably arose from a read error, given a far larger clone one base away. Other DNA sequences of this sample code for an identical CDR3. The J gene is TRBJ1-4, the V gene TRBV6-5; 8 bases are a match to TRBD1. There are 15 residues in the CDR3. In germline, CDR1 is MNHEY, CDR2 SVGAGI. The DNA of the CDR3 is TGCGCCAGCAGTTATACCGGACAGGGTGGGGAAAAACTGTTTTTT. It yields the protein CASSYTGQGGEKLFF.

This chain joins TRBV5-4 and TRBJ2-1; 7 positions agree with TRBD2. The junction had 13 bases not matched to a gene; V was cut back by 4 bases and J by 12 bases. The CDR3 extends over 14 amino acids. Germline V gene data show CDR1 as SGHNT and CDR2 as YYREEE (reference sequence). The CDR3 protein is CASSGSWTRGRQFF. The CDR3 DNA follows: TGTGCCAGCAGCGGATCCTGGACTAGGGGTCGGCAGTTCTTC. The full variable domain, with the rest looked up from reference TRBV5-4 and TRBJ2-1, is ETGVTQSPTHLIKTRGQQVTLRCSSQSGHNTVSWYQQALGQGPQFIFQYYREEENGRGNFPPRFSGLQFPNYSSELNVNALELDDSALYLCASSGSWTRGRQFFGPGTRLTVL.

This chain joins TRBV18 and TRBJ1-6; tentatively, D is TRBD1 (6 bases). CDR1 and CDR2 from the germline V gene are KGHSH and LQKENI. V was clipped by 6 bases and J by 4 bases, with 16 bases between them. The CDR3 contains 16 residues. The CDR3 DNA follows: TGTGCCAGCTCCCCCTCTTTACAGGGTTATAATTCACCCCTCCACTTT. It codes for CASSPSLQGYNSPLHF.

The CDR3 DNA reads as TGTGCCTGGAGTGGGGGCTCTGGGGCCAACGTCCTGACTTTC. It specifies CAWSGGSGANVLTF. The rearrangement joins TRBV30 to TRBJ2-6, with no clear D. V lost 1 base and J lost 0, with 4 bases in between. In germline, CDR1 is GTSNPN, CDR2 SVGIG (reference sequence). The CDR3 has 14 amino acids.

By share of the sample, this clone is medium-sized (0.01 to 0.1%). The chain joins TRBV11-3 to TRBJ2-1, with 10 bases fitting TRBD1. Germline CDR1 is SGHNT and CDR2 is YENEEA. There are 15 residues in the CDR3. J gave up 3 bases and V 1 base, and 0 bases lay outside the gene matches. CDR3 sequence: CASSLGTGGYNEQFF. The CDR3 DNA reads TGTGCCAGCAGCTTAGGGACAGGGGGCTACAATGAGCAGTTCTTC.

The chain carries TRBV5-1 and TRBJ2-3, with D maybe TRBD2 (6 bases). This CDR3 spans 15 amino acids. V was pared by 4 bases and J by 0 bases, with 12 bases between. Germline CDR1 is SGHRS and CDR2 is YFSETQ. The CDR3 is CASSQGLDSTDTQYF. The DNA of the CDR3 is TGCGCCAGCAGCCAGGGACTTGATAGCACAGATACGCAGTATTTT.

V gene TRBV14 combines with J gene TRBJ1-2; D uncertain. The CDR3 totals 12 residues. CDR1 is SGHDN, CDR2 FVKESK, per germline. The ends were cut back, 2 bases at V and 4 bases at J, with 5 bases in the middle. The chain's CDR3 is CASSQQFYGYTF. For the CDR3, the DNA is TGTGCCAGCAGCCAACAATTCTATGGCTACACCTTC.

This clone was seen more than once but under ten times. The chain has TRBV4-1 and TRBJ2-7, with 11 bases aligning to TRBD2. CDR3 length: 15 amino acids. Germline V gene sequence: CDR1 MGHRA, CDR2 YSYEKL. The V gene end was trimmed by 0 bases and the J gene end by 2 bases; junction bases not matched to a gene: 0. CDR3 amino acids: CASSQEGLAAYEQYF. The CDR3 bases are TGCGCCAGCAGCCAAGAGGGACTAGCGGCCTACGAGCAGTACTTC.

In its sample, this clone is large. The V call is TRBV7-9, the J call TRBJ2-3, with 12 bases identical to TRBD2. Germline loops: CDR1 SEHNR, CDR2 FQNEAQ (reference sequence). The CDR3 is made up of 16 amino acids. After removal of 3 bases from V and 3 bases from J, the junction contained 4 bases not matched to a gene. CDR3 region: CASSLALAGGTDTQYF. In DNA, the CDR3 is TGTGCCAGCAGCTTGGCGCTAGCGGGAGGGACAGATACGCAGTATTTT.

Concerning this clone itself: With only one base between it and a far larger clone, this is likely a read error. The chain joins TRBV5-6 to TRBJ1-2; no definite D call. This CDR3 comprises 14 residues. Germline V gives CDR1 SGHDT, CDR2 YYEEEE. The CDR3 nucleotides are TGTGCCGGCAGCTTGGTAGGATTTAACTATGGCTACACCTTC. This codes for CAGSLVGFNYGYTF.

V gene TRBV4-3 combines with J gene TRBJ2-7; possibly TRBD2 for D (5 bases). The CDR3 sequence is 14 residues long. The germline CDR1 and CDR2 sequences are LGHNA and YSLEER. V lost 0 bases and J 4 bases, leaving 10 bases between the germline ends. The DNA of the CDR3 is TGCGCCAGCAGCCAAGATAGAGGGATTTACGAGCAGTACTTC. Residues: CASSQDRGIYEQYF.

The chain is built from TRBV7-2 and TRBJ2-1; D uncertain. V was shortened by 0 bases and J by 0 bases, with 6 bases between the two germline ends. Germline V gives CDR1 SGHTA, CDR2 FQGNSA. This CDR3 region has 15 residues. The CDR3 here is CASSLAQSSYNEQFF. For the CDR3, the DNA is TGTGCCAGCAGCTTAGCGCAGAGCTCCTACAATGAGCAGTTCTTC. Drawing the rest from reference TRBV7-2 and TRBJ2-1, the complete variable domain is GAGVSQSPSNKVTEKGKDVELRCDPISGHTALYWYRQSLGQGLEFLIYFQGNSAPDKSGLPSDRFSAERTGGSVSTLTIQRTQQEDSAVYLCASSLAQSSYNEQFFGPGTRLTVL.

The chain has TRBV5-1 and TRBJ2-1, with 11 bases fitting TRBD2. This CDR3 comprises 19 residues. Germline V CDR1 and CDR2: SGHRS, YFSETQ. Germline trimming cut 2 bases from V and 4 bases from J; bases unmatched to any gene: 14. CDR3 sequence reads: CASSFPTPLAGGIYNEQFF. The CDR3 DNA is TGCGCCAGCAGCTTTCCCACCCCTTTAGCGGGGGGGATTTACAATGAGCAGTTCTTC.

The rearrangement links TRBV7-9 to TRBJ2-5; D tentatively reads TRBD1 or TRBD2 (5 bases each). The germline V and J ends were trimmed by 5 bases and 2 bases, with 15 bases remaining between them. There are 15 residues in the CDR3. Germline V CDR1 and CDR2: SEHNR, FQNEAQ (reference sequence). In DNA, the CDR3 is TGTGCCAGCAGCCGAACCGGGACCATACAAGAGACCCAGTACTTC. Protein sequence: CASSRTGTIQETQYF. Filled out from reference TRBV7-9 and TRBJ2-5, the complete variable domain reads DTGVSQNPRHKITKRGQNVTFRCDPISEHNRLYWYRQTLGQGPEFLTYFQNEAQLEKSRLLSDRFSAERPKGSFSTLEIQRTEQGDSAMYLCASSRTGTIQETQYFGPGTRLLVL.

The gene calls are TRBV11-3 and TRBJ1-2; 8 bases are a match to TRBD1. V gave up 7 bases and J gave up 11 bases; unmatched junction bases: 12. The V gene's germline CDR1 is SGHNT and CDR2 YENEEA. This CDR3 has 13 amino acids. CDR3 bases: TGTGCCAGCATCCCGGACAGGGAAAGGAAGTACACCTTC. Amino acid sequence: CASIPDRERKYTF.